This is a list of T cell receptor beta chains from one sample in a study of shared clonotypes between healthy human individuals. Data came from immunoSEQ multiplex PCR; TCRdb stores just in-frame clones and leaves some out. The repertoire holds 2.3 million or so clones, more than 80% seen once, with 0.39% in the top ten. Input material: naive CD4+ T cells from PBMCs. These receptors were obtained from a man between 18 and 35 years old in good health. Some clones in this sample may be carry-over from other donors' samples. The CDR3 runs from the conserved cysteine through the conserved F or W. Each record gives: clone size, D gene, V gene, J gene, CDR3 protein, CDR3 DNA. D genes are given only for firm matches. Clone size is not always given. Where it is, it says once, few, many or a class for expanded clones.

abundance: .
d_gene: .
v_gene: TRBV4-2
j_gene: TRBJ2-2
CDR3aa: CASSQSVGRDRELFF
CDR3nt: TGTGCCAGCAGCCAGTCGGTGGGGCGGGACAGGGAGCTGTTTTTT

abundance: .
d_gene: TRBD2
v_gene: TRBV7-8
j_gene: TRBJ2-7
CDR3aa: CASSLVTGAGGEAEQYF
CDR3nt: TGTGCCAGCAGCTTAGTTACGGGAGCGGGAGGCGAGGCCGAGCAGTACTTC

abundance: .
d_gene: TRBD1
v_gene: TRBV28
j_gene: TRBJ2-1
CDR3aa: CASSLLGQDNEQFF
CDR3nt: TGTGCCAGCAGTTTATTGGGACAGGACAATGAGCAGTTCTTC

abundance: .
d_gene: .
v_gene: TRBV18
j_gene: TRBJ1-2
CDR3aa: CASSPSGIEYGYTF
CDR3nt: TGTGCCAGCTCACCATCGGGCATAGAGTATGGCTACACCTTC

abundance: .
d_gene: .
v_gene: TRBV2
j_gene: TRBJ2-5
CDR3aa: CASNRVGLETQYF
CDR3nt: TGTGCCAGCAACAGGGTTGGTCTGGAGACCCAGTACTTC

abundance: once
d_gene: TRBD1
v_gene: TRBV28
j_gene: TRBJ2-1
CDR3aa: CASRLGQGVNEQFF
CDR3nt: TGTGCCAGCAGATTGGGACAGGGTGTAAATGAGCAGTTCTTC

abundance: .
d_gene: .
v_gene: TRBV7-6
j_gene: TRBJ2-2
CDR3aa: CASSSTGSGGELFF
CDR3nt: TGTGCCAGCAGCTCCACAGGGAGTGGCGGGGAGCTGTTTTTT

abundance: .
d_gene: .
v_gene: TRBV10-2
j_gene: TRBJ2-3
CDR3aa: CASSESGGTDTQYF
CDR3nt: TGCGCCAGCAGTGAAAGTGGAGGGACAGATACGCAGTATTTT

abundance: .
d_gene: .
v_gene: TRBV9
j_gene: TRBJ2-3
CDR3aa: CASSVEVAVDTQYF
CDR3nt: TGTGCCAGCAGCGTAGAAGTAGCAGTAGATACGCAGTATTTT

abundance: .
d_gene: TRBD1
v_gene: TRBV29-1
j_gene: TRBJ2-1
CDR3aa: CSVDGRGRVPYNEQFF
CDR3nt: TGCAGCGTTGACGGCAGGGGGCGGGTTCCATACAATGAGCAGTTCTTC

abundance: .
d_gene: .
v_gene: TRBV6-5
j_gene: TRBJ1-1
CDR3aa: CASSSTGVEAFF
CDR3nt: TGTGCCAGCAGCTCGACAGGAGTTGAAGCTTTCTTT

abundance: .
d_gene: .
v_gene: TRBV30
j_gene: TRBJ2-3
CDR3aa: CAWSFWGADTQYF
CDR3nt: TGTGCCTGGTCCTTCTGGGGGGCAGATACGCAGTATTTT

abundance: once
d_gene: .
v_gene: TRBV9
j_gene: TRBJ2-3
CDR3aa: CASRGVSTDTQYF
CDR3nt: TGTGCCAGCAGAGGGGTCAGCACAGATACGCAGTATTTT

abundance: .
d_gene: .
v_gene: TRBV5-1
j_gene: TRBJ2-5
CDR3aa: CASSNLLAPQETQYF
CDR3nt: TGCGCCAGCAGCAACCTTCTAGCGCCCCAAGAGACCCAGTACTTC

abundance: .
d_gene: .
v_gene: TRBV19
j_gene: TRBJ1-1
CDR3aa: CASRTLGAEEAFF
CDR3nt: TGTGCCAGTAGAACGTTGGGGGCGGAGGAAGCTTTCTTT

abundance: .
d_gene: .
v_gene: TRBV18
j_gene: TRBJ1-4
CDR3aa: CASSRGDSEKLFF
CDR3nt: TGTGCCAGCTCACGAGGCGACAGTGAAAAACTGTTTTTT

abundance: .
d_gene: TRBD2
v_gene: TRBV4-2
j_gene: TRBJ2-2
CDR3aa: CASSRGLAEVTGELFF
CDR3nt: TGTGCCAGCAGCCGGGGACTAGCGGAAGTCACCGGGGAGCTGTTTTTT

abundance: .
d_gene: .
v_gene: TRBV18
j_gene: TRBJ1-1
CDR3aa: CASSPMAQLVSEAFF
CDR3nt: TGTGCCAGCTCACCAATGGCACAGCTAGTGTCAGAAGCTTTCTTT

abundance: .
d_gene: TRBD1
v_gene: TRBV6-5
j_gene: TRBJ1-1
CDR3aa: CASSFDRVWTEAFF
CDR3nt: TGTGCCAGCAGTTTCGACAGGGTTTGGACTGAAGCTTTCTTT

abundance: .
d_gene: TRBD1
v_gene: TRBV11-1
j_gene: TRBJ2-5
CDR3aa: CASDLGQGGETQYF
CDR3nt: TGTGCCAGTGACCTGGGACAGGGGGGGGAGACCCAGTACTTC

abundance: .
d_gene: .
v_gene: TRBV6-5
j_gene: TRBJ2-3
CDR3aa: CASSSPAGTQPDTQYF
CDR3nt: TGTGCCAGCAGTTCTCCCGCCGGGACCCAGCCAGATACGCAGTATTTT

abundance: .
d_gene: .
v_gene: TRBV9
j_gene: TRBJ1-2
CDR3aa: CASSAPDRGDYGYTF
CDR3nt: TGTGCCAGCAGCGCCCCAGATCGGGGTGACTATGGCTACACCTTC

abundance: .
d_gene: .
v_gene: TRBV5-1
j_gene: TRBJ2-4
CDR3aa: CASSPTGGADIQYF
CDR3nt: TGCGCCAGCAGCCCTACGGGGGGCGCGGACATTCAGTACTTC

abundance: .
d_gene: .
v_gene: TRBV6-5
j_gene: TRBJ1-5
CDR3aa: CASRGQPNSNQPQHF
CDR3nt: TGTGCCAGCAGGGGTCAACCGAATAGCAATCAGCCCCAGCATTTT

abundance: .
d_gene: TRBD1
v_gene: TRBV7-3
j_gene: TRBJ1-1
CDR3aa: CASSRDSGMNTEAFF
CDR3nt: TGTGCCAGCAGCCGGGACAGCGGCATGAACACTGAAGCTTTCTTT

abundance: .
d_gene: TRBD1
v_gene: TRBV6-6
j_gene: TRBJ1-2
CDR3aa: CASSQTGTGSSGGYTF
CDR3nt: TGTGCCAGCAGTCAAACCGGGACAGGGTCTTCGGGTGGCTACACCTTC

abundance: .
d_gene: .
v_gene: TRBV11-3
j_gene: TRBJ2-7
CDR3aa: CASSMGPNYEQYF
CDR3nt: TGTGCCAGCAGCATGGGACCGAACTACGAGCAGTACTTC

abundance: .
d_gene: .
v_gene: TRBV7-9
j_gene: TRBJ2-7
CDR3aa: CASSLGVASGNYEQYF
CDR3nt: TGTGCCAGCAGCTTAGGGGTGGCTAGTGGGAACTACGAGCAGTACTTC

abundance: .
d_gene: .
v_gene: TRBV18
j_gene: TRBJ1-5
CDR3aa: CASSPETGGSNQPQHF
CDR3nt: TGTGCCAGCTCACCTGAAACGGGGGGGTCCAATCAGCCCCAGCATTTT

abundance: .
d_gene: .
v_gene: TRBV7-9
j_gene: TRBJ2-7
CDR3aa: CASSSTAGGVSHEQYF
CDR3nt: TGTGCCAGCAGCTCGACAGCAGGCGGGGTCTCCCACGAGCAGTACTTC

abundance: .
d_gene: .
v_gene: TRBV7-7
j_gene: TRBJ2-3
CDR3aa: CASTRFAGDTQYF
CDR3nt: TGTGCCAGCACCCGGTTCGCGGGCGATACGCAGTATTTT

abundance: .
d_gene: TRBD2
v_gene: TRBV28
j_gene: TRBJ2-1
CDR3aa: CASNYGGGRMPYNEQFF
CDR3nt: TGTGCCAGCAATTATGGGGGAGGGAGGATGCCCTACAATGAGCAGTTCTTC

abundance: once
d_gene: TRBD1
v_gene: TRBV6-5
j_gene: TRBJ2-7
CDR3aa: CASSFRDRGSYEQYF
CDR3nt: TGTGCCAGCAGTTTCCGGGACAGGGGGTCCTACGAGCAGTACTTC